The 27 T cell receptor beta chains below were found in one sample sequenced in a study of blood T cells in healthy people across ages. Alongside a J-beta primer mix, a sample-barcoded 5' primer served in a second PCR lasting about 7 to 12 cycles. TCRdb analysed the 5' RACE reads with MiXCR anew, one entry per CDR3 protein. Among about 640,000 distinct CDR3 sequences, around 54% were seen once, and the ten largest hold around 37%. Sequenced: blood. The source is a man aged 60 to 75 in good health.

This clonotype was seen a few times. V is TRBV2 and J is TRBJ2-1, with 8 bases that match TRBD2. V was clipped by 10 bases and J by 4 bases; unmatched bases: 12. The CDR3 runs to 15 residues. The germline CDR1 and CDR2 sequences are SNHLY and FYNNEI. The CDR3 spells CATSRGAGEYNEQFF. The DNA for the CDR3 is TGTGCCACCAGCCGAGGAGCGGGGGAGTACAATGAGCAGTTCTTC. The full variable domain, rest sourced from reference TRBV2 and TRBJ2-1, is EPEVTQTPSHQVTQMGQEVILRCVPISNHLYFYWYRQILGQKVEFLVSFYNNEISEKSEIFDDQFSVERPDGSNFTLKIRSTKLEDSAMYFCATSRGAGEYNEQFFGPGTRLTVL.

CDR3 coding DNA: TGCGCCAGCAGGCAAGGACAGGGGGGAGATACGCAGTATTTT. Translating it yields CASRQGQGGDTQYF. The chain combines TRBV5-1 with TRBJ2-3; TRBD1 aligns across 10 bases. Germline V gene data show CDR1 as SGHRS and CDR2 as YFSETQ. The CDR3 is 14 residues long. The V gene end was trimmed by 5 bases and the J gene end by 5 bases; junction bases not matched to a gene: 5.

The rearrangement uses TRBV2 and TRBJ2-4, with D tentatively TRBD2 (5 bases). The closer fit of TRBJ2-7 to the DNA end suggests the J call may be wrong. This CDR3 has 13 residues. CDR1 SNHLY and CDR2 FYNNEI come from the germline V gene. CDR3 coding DNA: TGTGCCAGCGGGATACGGGGCTCCTACGAGCAGTACTTC. It yields the protein CASGIRGSYEQYF.

This clonotype was counted between two and nine times. The rearrangement links TRBV29-1 to TRBJ1-2, with a weak D call TRBD1 (5 bases). Trimming left V 6 bases short and J 3 bases short, with 20 bases between. Per the germline V gene, CDR1 is SQVTM and CDR2 is ANQGSEA. The CDR3 runs to 15 residues. CDR3 sequence: CSVPQPEAGDYGYTF. The CDR3 bases are TGCAGCGTCCCTCAACCCGAGGCGGGGGACTATGGCTACACCTTC.

This clonotype was counted between two and nine times. The V and J genes are TRBV29-1 and TRBJ2-1; 7 nucleotides line up with TRBD2. The CDR3 contains 11 residues. J gave up 8 bases and V 3 bases, and 1 base lay outside the gene matches. CDR1 and CDR2 from the germline V gene are SQVTM and ANQGSEA. The CDR3 coding sequence is TGCAGCGTTGATCGGGGGGATGAGCAGTTCTTC. Protein sequence: CSVDRGDEQFF.

CDR3 sequence reads: CASSHPLGDSGGPLRFF. CDR3 DNA sequence: TGTGCCAGCAGTCACCCCCTGGGGGATAGCGGGGGCCCCTTAAGGTTCTTC. The chain carries TRBV28 and TRBJ2-1, with TRBD2 identical over 9 bases. Per the germline V gene, CDR1 is MDHEN and CDR2 is SYDVKM. V lost 5 bases to trimming and J lost 15 bases; unmatched junction nucleotides: 23. The CDR3 sequence is 17 residues long.

In this sample, this clonotype turned up a few times. The chain links TRBV15 to TRBJ2-7; tentative D call: TRBD2 (6 bases). Trimming shortened V by 1 base and J by 2 bases, and 15 bases separated the two germline ends. Germline V gene data show CDR1 as LNHNV and CDR2 as YYDKDF (reference sequence). This CDR3 has 16 amino acids. CDR3 bases: TGTGCCACCAGCAGAGTACCGGGACTTTTGACCTACGAGCAGTACTTC. It codes for CATSRVPGLLTYEQYF. The full variable domain, rest sourced from reference TRBV15 and TRBJ2-7, is DAMVIQNPRYQVTQFGKPVTLSCSQTLNHNVMYWYQQKSSQAPKLLFHYYDKDFNNEADTPDNFQSRRPNTSFCFLDIRSPGLGDTAMYLCATSRVPGLLTYEQYFGPGTRLTVT.

The V call is TRBV10-3, the J call TRBJ1-2; D may be TRBD1 (5 bases). CDR1 is ENHRY, CDR2 SYGVKD, per germline. The germline V and J ends were trimmed by 7 bases and 6 bases, with 15 bases remaining between them. This CDR3 has 13 amino acids. For the CDR3, the DNA is TGTGCCATCAATCCCCAGGTGGGGGATGGCTACACCTTC. It is translated as CAINPQVGDGYTF.

The V call is TRBV7-9, the J call TRBJ1-5; no clear D gene. The germline V gene encodes CDR1 SEHNR and CDR2 FQNEAQ (reference sequence). The CDR3 contains 13 residues. Deletions cut 5 bases from V and 5 bases from J, with 10 bases between. The CDR3 DNA reads TGTGCCAGCAGCCCCTATTGGGATCAGCCCCAGCATTTT. It is translated as CASSPYWDQPQHF.

This chain's CDR3 is CATSELGQGRYYGYTF. The CDR3 bases are TGTGCCACCAGTGAGCTCGGACAGGGGCGTTACTATGGCTACACCTTC. The rearrangement joins TRBV24-1 to TRBJ1-2, with TRBD1 identical over 9 bases. The CDR3 runs 16 residues. CDR1 and CDR2 (germline): KGHDR, SFDVKD. The junction had 8 bases not matched to a gene; V was cut back by 4 bases and J by 3 bases.

This clonotype was counted ten times or more. V usage is TRBV5-1 and J usage is TRBJ2-5; no firm D call. The CDR3 is 15 residues long. The ends were cut back, 0 bases at V and 1 base at J, with 10 bases in the middle. Germline V CDR1 and CDR2: SGHRS, YFSETQ. Here the CDR3 reads CASSLVLDLQETQYF. The CDR3 nucleotides are TGCGCCAGCAGCTTGGTTTTGGACCTCCAAGAGACCCAGTACTTC.

The rearrangement joins TRBV5-1 to TRBJ2-3, with 10 bases matching TRBD2. The CDR3 has 13 residues. Germline CDR1 reads SGHRS; CDR2 reads YFSETQ. With V trimmed by 7 bases and J by 4 bases, 3 bases remained unmatched. CDR3 DNA: TGCGCCAGCGCACTAGCGGGGTCAGATACGCAGTATTTT. This gives the protein CASALAGSDTQYF.

V and J are TRBV29-1 and TRBJ1-2, with D perhaps TRBD1 (5 bases). V lost 7 bases, J lost 0 bases, and 9 bases lay in between. The CDR3 is 12 amino acids. Germline V gene data show CDR1 as SQVTM and CDR2 as ANQGSEA. The CDR3 sequence: CSAQGANYGYTF. The CDR3 DNA is TGCAGCGCTCAGGGAGCTAACTATGGCTACACCTTC. Filled out from reference TRBV29-1 and TRBJ1-2, the complete variable domain reads SAVISQKPSRDICQRGTSLTIQCQVDSQVTMMFWYRQQPGQSLTLIATANQGSEATYESGFVIDKFPISRPNLTFSTLTVSNMSPEDSSIYLCSAQGANYGYTFGSGTRLTVV.

The V and J genes are TRBV4-1 and TRBJ1-2; D is uncertain. V lost 5 bases and J lost 0, with 10 bases in between. In germline, CDR1 is MGHRA, CDR2 YSYEKL. The CDR3 covers 14 residues. CDR3 region: CASSFIGPNYGYTF. The CDR3 DNA sequence: TGCGCCAGCAGCTTTATAGGGCCTAACTATGGCTACACCTTC.

The chain links TRBV19 to TRBJ2-7; maybe TRBD1 (5 bases). Deletions cut 10 bases from V and 3 bases from J, with 16 bases between. CDR3 length equals 13 residues. The germline CDR1 and CDR2 sequences are LNHDA and SQIVND (reference sequence). The CDR3 sequence is CATTGPPFYEQYF. For the CDR3, the DNA is TGTGCCACCACAGGTCCACCGTTCTACGAGCAGTACTTC.

This clonotype appeared a few times. The V call is TRBV7-2, the J call TRBJ2-5; 15 positions match TRBD2. Germline loops: CDR1 SGHTA, CDR2 FQGNSA. With 5 bases clipped from V and 4 bases from J, the junction kept 5 bases outside the gene matches. CDR3 size: 16 residues. The CDR3: CASSRWTSGGGETQYF. The CDR3 nucleotides read TGTGCCAGCAGCCGTTGGACTAGCGGGGGGGGAGAGACCCAGTACTTC.

This clonotype appeared a single time. Germline is not matched at one junction end, which may reflect a read error. The chain recombines TRBV12-3 or TRBV12-4 with TRBJ2-3; D unclear. The CDR3 contains 12 residues. CDR3 nucleotides: TGTGCCAGCAGACGGACCGGAGATATGCAGTATTTT. Residues: CASRRTGDMQYF.

This clonotype was found once. The chain links TRBV5-1 to TRBJ1-1; D might be TRBD1 (5 bases). This CDR3 contains 15 residues. The germline CDR1 and CDR2 sequences are SGHRS and YFSETQ. The germline V and J ends were trimmed by 5 bases and 0 bases, with 14 bases remaining between them. CDR3: CASRVWDGMNTEAFF. The CDR3 DNA follows: TGCGCCAGCAGGGTTTGGGACGGAATGAACACTGAAGCTTTCTTT.

This clonotype has just one count. V gene TRBV6-5 combines with J gene TRBJ2-1; D is ambiguous. The J call may be faulty, since TRBJ2-7 better matches the DNA end. Germline CDR1 and CDR2: MNHEY and SVGAGI. CDR3 size: 14 residues. The CDR3 sequence is CASRSGSSYNEQYF. The CDR3 nucleotides read TGTGCCAGCAGGTCCGGAAGCTCCTACAATGAGCAGTACTTC.

The rearrangement uses TRBV18 and TRBJ2-5; 10 bases fit TRBD1. Germline values: CDR1 KGHSH, CDR2 LQKENI. The length of the CDR3 is 14 residues. J gave up 4 bases and V 3 bases, and 2 bases lay outside the gene matches. Here the CDR3 DNA reads TGTGCCAGCTCACCCGGGACAGGGGTAGAGACCCAGTACTTC. Its protein product is CASSPGTGVETQYF.

With regard to this clonotype: At one end the junction does not follow the germline gene, possibly because of a read error. The J gene is TRBJ1-2, the V gene TRBV3-1; D is unresolved. The CDR3 length is 15 residues. Germline V gene sequence: CDR1 LGHDT, CDR2 YNNKEL (reference sequence). This CDR3 is CASSQGGSGNYGNTF. Here the CDR3 DNA reads TGTGCCAGCAGCCAAGGTGGCAGCGGAAACTATGGCAACACCTTC. The variable domain in full, with the rest retrieved from reference TRBV3-1 and TRBJ1-2, is DTAVSQTPKYLVTQMGNDKSIKCEQNLGHDTMYWYKQDSKKFLKIMFSYNNKELIINETVPNRFSPKSPDKAHLNLHINSLELGDSAVYFCASSQGGSGNYGNTFGSGTRLTVV.

This rearrangement joins TRBV28 to TRBJ2-4; D possibly corresponds to TRBD1 (5 bases). In germline, CDR1 is MDHEN, CDR2 SYDVKM. The CDR3 is 16 amino acids. Trimming removed 2 bases at V and 0 bases at J, with 11 bases between. This CDR3 reads CASSLMSGQAKNIQYF. The CDR3 DNA is TGTGCCAGCAGTTTAATGTCAGGACAAGCCAAAAACATTCAGTACTTC.

The chain employs TRBV6-2 or TRBV6-3 and TRBJ2-5; D possibly uses TRBD1 or TRBD2 (5 bases each). The tail of the sequence fits TRBJ2-7 better, so the J call may be wrong. CDR1 and CDR2 from the germline V gene are MNHEY and SVGEGT. This CDR3 has 18 amino acids. CDR3 bases: TGTGCCAGCAGTTACCTCCCCGGGGACGTCTTTTGGAAGAACGAGCAGTACTTC. Translating it yields CASSYLPGDVFWKNEQYF.

V gene TRBV29-1 combines with J gene TRBJ2-5; 7 bases are a match to TRBD1. Germline CDR1 SQVTM, CDR2 ANQGSEA. The CDR3 sequence is 12 residues long. V shed 6 bases and J 3 bases; nucleotides not matched to a gene: 4. CDR3 sequence reads: CSVYRGEETQYF. DNA of the CDR3: TGCAGCGTATACAGGGGCGAAGAGACCCAGTACTTC.

The chain joins TRBV5-1 to TRBJ2-5; possible D gene TRBD1, 6 bases. Germline assignment: CDR1 SGHRS and CDR2 YFSETQ. This CDR3 spans 15 amino acids. V shed 0 bases and J shed 6 bases, with 15 bases lying between them. The CDR3: CASSLEGGPGQTQYF. DNA for the CDR3: TGCGCCAGCAGCTTGGAAGGGGGACCTGGTCAGACCCAGTACTTC.

This clonotype was counted once. A junction boundary mismatches the germline segment, possibly from a read error. This chain links TRBV12-3 or TRBV12-4 with TRBJ2-1; tentatively, D is TRBD2 (6 bases). This CDR3 region has 13 residues. The CDR3 loop reads CVSSSETSYEQFF. The CDR3 DNA follows: TGTGTCAGCAGTTCTGAGACTAGTTATGAGCAGTTCTTC.

This chain connects TRBV12-3 or TRBV12-4 to TRBJ2-5; D is uncertain. Trimming removed 6 bases from V and 7 bases from J, with 12 bases in between. The CDR3 consists of 12 residues. This CDR3 is CASSLNLGTQYF. CDR3 bases: TGTGCCAGCAGCCTTAATCTTGGGACCCAGTACTTC.